This note documents a single TCR beta chain sequence. This is likely a read error, given that the CDR3 carries no conserved phenylalanine or tryptophan at its end. The DNA is omitted, as the CDR3 cannot be located on it reliably, and the CDR3 follows TCRdb's listing. Termini included, the CDR3 measures 14 amino acids. Germline CDR1 reads MNHEY; CDR2 reads SVGAGI. The researchers produced TCR beta cDNA from approximately 550 ng total RNA with a constant-region primer. Researchers made the TCR beta libraries by running three nested multiplex PCR rounds with slightly modified ARM-PCR. In the first two PCR rounds, TRBV1-TRBV30 forward primers were paired with a C-beta reverse primer, and each round lasted around 10 cycles. TCRdb called the multiplex PCR reads again in MiXCR, with one record for every CDR3 protein. The profile covers approximately 45,000 distinct CDR3 sequences, with roughly 80% appearing a single time and less than 50% taken by the ten largest.

This entry is derived from a study of tumor-infiltrating lymphocytes in primary liver carcinoma. The approximately 17-32 mg bulk tissue piece was not sorted before simultaneous RNA and DNA extraction. The TCR originated in a woman aged 25 to 39 with primary liver carcinoma and hepatitis B virus infection. The chain has TRBV6-5 and TRBJ1-2; the table's D call TRBD1 went unverified against the DNA. Input material: tumor-adjacent normal liver tissue. The CDR3 spells CASSYNGQGSGYAL.